The next 14 T cell receptor beta chains were all read from a single sample in a study of T cells in Graves' hyperthyroidism and ophthalmopathy. The source material, RNA transcripts, was used to amplify TCR beta CDR3 regions. Researchers ran a first-round RT-PCR on the TCR CDR3 using the HTBI primer set. One entry per CDR3 protein, called by TCRdb with MiXCR from the multiplex PCR reads. The profile shows a few hundred thousand distinct CDR3 sequences, 15% to 19% of them singletons. Sequencing was carried out using blood. These receptors came from a woman younger than 30 with Graves' hyperthyroidism.

In the case of this clonotype: Just one base apart from a much larger clone, this may be a read error. The chain carries TRBV2 and TRBJ1-4, with 9 bases aligning to TRBD1. The CDR3 consists of 14 residues. Germline V lookup: CDR1 SNHLY, CDR2 FYNNEI. The CDR3 loop reads CASATGTGPEKLSF. Here the CDR3 DNA reads TGTGCCAGCGCCACCGGGACAGGGCCTGAAAAACTGTCTTTT.

This clonotype was counted between two and nine times. The chain joins TRBV7-9 to TRBJ2-7; the match to TRBD2 covers 10 bases. The CDR3 length is 13 residues. V was pared by 8 bases and J by 4 bases, with 5 bases of the junction left unmatched. CDR1 and CDR2 (germline): SEHNR, FQNEAQ (reference sequence). CDR3 sequence reads: CASRSGGIYEQYF. The CDR3 coding sequence is TGTGCCAGCCGTAGCGGGGGGATTTACGAGCAGTACTTC.

This clonotype came up many times. The chain couples TRBV7-3 to TRBJ1-1, with 10 bases that match TRBD1. Trimming at V came to 4 bases and at J to 4 bases, leaving 6 bases not matched to a gene. The CDR3 runs 15 residues. From germline, CDR1 is SGHTA and CDR2 FQGTGA. CDR3 sequence (DNA): TGTGCCAGCAGCTCACCGGGACAGGGGATCACTGAAGCTTTCTTT. Its protein product is CASSSPGQGITEAFF.

The chain uses TRBV3-1 and TRBJ2-7; D possibly corresponds to TRBD2 (5 bases). The CDR3 has 14 residues. CDR1 is LGHDT and CDR2 is YNNKEL in the germline V gene (reference sequence). V was clipped by 1 base and J by 7 bases, with 14 bases between them. The CDR3 DNA reads TGTGCCAGCAGCCAAGCTGGGCTAACGGGGGAGCAGTACTTC. Its translation is CASSQAGLTGEQYF.

This clonotype was recorded a few times. The genes are TRBV10-3 and TRBJ1-1, with D tentatively TRBD1 (6 bases). CDR3 length: 13 residues. CDR1 and CDR2 from the germline V gene are ENHRY and SYGVKD. V lost 7 bases and J lost 8, with 17 bases in between. The CDR3 here is CAINGQPQSEAFF. Written as DNA, the CDR3 is TGTGCCATCAATGGACAGCCACAGTCGGAAGCTTTCTTT.

As regards this clonotype: This may be a read error: a much more frequent sequence differs by one nucleotide. Here the CDR3 reads CASSPMEASPLHF. The CDR3, as DNA: TGTGCCAGCAGCCCAATGGAGGCATCACCCCTCCACTTT. The V call is TRBV3-1, the J call TRBJ1-6; D is unclear. The CDR3 extends over 13 amino acids. CDR1 is LGHDT, CDR2 YNNKEL, per germline (reference sequence). V lost 4 bases and J lost 10, with 11 bases in between.

This clonotype was found many times. The CDR3 region is CASSPDRQLGNQPQHF. CDR3 bases: TGTGCCAGCTCACCAGACCGACAGCTGGGCAATCAGCCCCAGCATTTT. This chain uses TRBV18 with TRBJ1-5, with D possibly being TRBD1 (5 bases). The CDR3 is made up of 16 amino acids. CDR1 and CDR2 from the germline V gene are KGHSH and LQKENI. The germline V and J ends were trimmed by 2 bases and 2 bases, with 13 bases remaining between them.

This clonotype was seen many times. J is TRBJ2-1 and V is TRBV7-2; no firm D call. The CDR3 consists of 13 residues. Germline values: CDR1 SGHTA, CDR2 FQGNSA. With 1 base removed from V and 7 bases from J, the gap between germline ends came to 8 bases. CDR3 sequence: CASSLDRRNEQFF. CDR3 bases: TGTGCCAGCAGCTTAGACCGCAGGAATGAGCAGTTCTTC.

The chain is built from TRBV10-3 and TRBJ1-3; no firm D call. The CDR3 is 15 amino acids. Germline lookup yields CDR1 ENHRY and CDR2 SYGVKD. V was pared by 4 bases and J by 0 bases, with 10 bases between. The CDR3 here is CAISGGKDSGNTIYF. The CDR3 nucleotides read TGTGCCATCAGTGGTGGTAAAGACTCTGGAAACACCATATATTTT.

This clonotype appeared many times. V gene TRBV7-3 combines with J gene TRBJ2-1; 7 bases align to TRBD2. J gave up 3 bases and V 4 bases, and 9 bases lay outside the gene matches. Germline CDR1 and CDR2: SGHTA and FQGTGA. The CDR3 totals 16 residues. This chain's CDR3 is CASSSRAGVGYNEQFF. Here the CDR3 DNA reads TGTGCCAGCAGCTCTAGGGCGGGAGTGGGCTACAATGAGCAGTTCTTC.

The chain has TRBV29-1 and TRBJ1-5, with D unresolved. The ends were cut back, 6 bases at V and 4 bases at J, with 13 bases in the middle. Germline CDR1 and CDR2: SQVTM and ANQGSEA. The CDR3 covers 13 residues. DNA for the CDR3: TGCAGCGTGAGGAATTTTAGGAATCAGCCCCAGCATTTT. Its translation: CSVRNFRNQPQHF. Full variable domain (missing parts from reference TRBV29-1 and TRBJ1-5): SAVISQKPSRDICQRGTSLTIQCQVDSQVTMMFWYRQQPGQSLTLIATANQGSEATYESGFVIDKFPISRPNLTFSTLTVSNMSPEDSSIYLCSVRNFRNQPQHFGDGTRLSIL.

Points on this clonotype: Possible read error: a much larger clone is one base away. J is TRBJ2-1 and V is TRBV12-3 or TRBV12-4; a possible D gene is TRBD2 (6 bases). The J call may be in error: the DNA end matches TRBJ2-7 better. The CDR3 loop spans 14 amino acids. DNA for the CDR3: TGTGCCAGCAGTCAGGGACTCCTGGGGGGTGAGCAGTACTTC. It is translated as CASSQGLLGGEQYF.

This clonotype was observed a handful of times. The chain uses TRBV29-1 and TRBJ1-4, with a possible D match to TRBD1 (6 bases). The CDR3 covers 15 residues. The germline CDR1 and CDR2 sequences are SQVTM and ANQGSEA. V was shortened by 5 bases and J by 5 bases, with 18 bases between the two germline ends. The CDR3 nucleotides read TGCAGCGTTCTACGCAACACAGGGAGAAATGAAAAACTGTTTTTT. Translating it yields CSVLRNTGRNEKLFF.

This clonotype was found a few times. This rearrangement joins TRBV20-1 to TRBJ2-7; either TRBD1 or TRBD2 may fit D (6 bases each). Germline-derived CDR1 and CDR2 are DFQATT and SNEGSKA (reference sequence). Trimming left V 5 bases short and J 3 bases short, with 14 bases between. The CDR3 covers 13 residues. CDR3 sequence reads: CSAGGTTNYEQYF. The CDR3 DNA sequence: TGCAGTGCTGGCGGGACAACCAACTACGAGCAGTACTTC.